The clone carrying this T cell receptor beta chain was observed at least ten times. What it binds is not known. All patients reached thyroid surgery having received no treatment beforehand. This sample was taken from a study of metastatic and nonmetastatic thyroid tumors. Study results and caveats: When malignant thyroid tumors were compared with benign nodules, TCR beta diversity was reportedly significantly higher in the malignant tumors. This held in both blood and tumor samples.

This CDR3 is 16 amino acids long. Trimming took off 2 bases at V and 6 bases at J, with 14 bases between the two ends. CDR1 is SGHTA and CDR2 is FQGNSA in the germline V gene. Original handling: What underpinned the distant-metastasis classifier for papillary thyroid cancer was the set of CDR3 differences across clinicopathological groups. TCRdb re-analyzed the PCR reads using MiXCR. These V and J calls derive from TCRdb rather than the authors' analysis. The data contain roughly 30,000 clones, 20% to 25% of them seen just once; the ten biggest clones take up about 43%. The TCR originated in a female donor with papillary thyroid cancer or a benign thyroid nodule (not recorded which). Some clones in this sample may be carry-over from other donors' samples. The V call is TRBV7-2, the J call TRBJ1-6; D ambiguous. The specimen was blood. CDR3 residues: CASSLRFLGSNSPLHF. Written as DNA, the CDR3 is TGTGCCAGCAGCTTACGTTTCCTTGGCTCTAATTCACCCCTCCACTTT. The full variable domain, rest sourced from reference TRBV7-2 and TRBJ1-6, is GAGVSQSPSNKVTEKGKDVELRCDPISGHTALYWYRQSLGQGLEFLIYFQGNSAPDKSGLPSDRFSAERTGGSVSTLTIQRTQQEDSAVYLCASSLRFLGSNSPLHFGNGTRLTVT.